This T cell receptor (beta chain) was identified in a study of identical twins. Losses at the gene ends were 4 bases for V and 6 bases for J; bases not matched to a gene: 6. The germline CDR1 and CDR2 sequences are MRHNA and SNTAGT. There are 14 residues in the CDR3. The study's findings and limits: Conclusions came from cross-sectional statistical analysis, not from following the same donors.

Of note for this clonotype: Its antigen is undetermined.

A universal primer site was created by template switching, with the cDNA bearing unique molecular identifiers. TCRdb recomputed calls from the 5' RACE reads with MiXCR, one row per CDR3 protein. The sample has some 760,000 distinct CDR3 sequences, roughly 18% seen once. These data were also reused for a study on T cells expressing NK-cell markers. According to that study: Most of the eight sequenced donors tested HCMV-seropositive; one tested seronegative. The study found dominant NKG2C+ clonotypes at about 1.0-8% of CD8+ T cells in about six donors.

V is TRBV6-4 and J is TRBJ2-1; 7 nucleotides line up with TRBD2. The sequencing input was PBMCs. The TCR comes from a woman aged 18-30 years in good health. The CDR3 reads CASSVGGSVNEQFF. CDR3 bases: TGTGCCAGCAGTGTGGGCGGGAGTGTCAATGAGCAGTTCTTC.